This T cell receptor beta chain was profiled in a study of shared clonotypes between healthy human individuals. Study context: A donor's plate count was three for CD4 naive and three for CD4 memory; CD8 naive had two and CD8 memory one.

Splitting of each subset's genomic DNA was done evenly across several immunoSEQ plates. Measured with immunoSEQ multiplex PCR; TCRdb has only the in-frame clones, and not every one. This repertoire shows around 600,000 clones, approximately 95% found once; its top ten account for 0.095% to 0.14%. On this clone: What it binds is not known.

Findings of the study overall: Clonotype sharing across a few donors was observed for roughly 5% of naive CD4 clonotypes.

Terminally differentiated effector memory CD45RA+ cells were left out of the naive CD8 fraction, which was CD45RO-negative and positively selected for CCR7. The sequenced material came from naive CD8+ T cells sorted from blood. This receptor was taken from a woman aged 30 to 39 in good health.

The CDR3 here is CASSLYRGRTEAFF. DNA for the CDR3: TGTGCCAGCAGTTTATACAGGGGGCGCACTGAAGCTTTCTTT. The chain recombines TRBV28 with TRBJ1-1, with TRBD1 identical over 9 bases. Germline V gene data show CDR1 as MDHEN and CDR2 as SYDVKM. This CDR3 contains 14 residues. Trimming cost V 1 base and J 4 bases; bases outside gene matches: 1.